Below are 8 T cell receptor beta chains sequenced from a single sample in a study of cytomegalovirus exposure and HLA in healthy donors. Produced via immunoSEQ multiplex PCR; TCRdb's table is partial and in-frame only. This sample has about 160,000 clones, with about 90% found just once. Sample: PBMCs. These receptors all come from a woman between 18 and 29 years old in good health and CMV-seropositive.

This chain connects TRBV9 to TRBJ1-3; D is unresolved. V gave up 0 bases and J gave up 0 bases, with 7 bases separating them. The CDR3 has 15 residues. The germline V gene has CDR1 SGDLS and CDR2 YYNGEE. This CDR3 reads CASSVGQNSGNTIYF. The CDR3 coding sequence is TGTGCCAGCAGCGTAGGCCAGAACTCTGGAAACACCATATATTTT.

The chain joins TRBV11-2 to TRBJ1-1; D not certain. CDR3 length: 16 amino acids. V shed 1 base and J shed 4 bases, with 16 bases lying between them. Per germline, CDR1 SGHAT and CDR2 FQNNGV. For the CDR3, the DNA is TGTGCCAGCAGCTTAGGGGCGGGGATGGCGTCCACTGAAGCTTTCTTT. It is translated as CASSLGAGMASTEAFF.

The rearrangement uses TRBV11-3 and TRBJ2-3; tentative D call: TRBD1 (6 bases). Per the germline V gene, CDR1 is SGHNT and CDR2 is YENEEA. V was pared by 3 bases and J by 5 bases, with 9 bases between. This CDR3 region has 13 residues. The CDR3 bases are TGTGCCAGCAGCTTTCAACAGGGAGATACGCAGTATTTT. This gives the protein CASSFQQGDTQYF.

This clone was counted a few times. The gene calls are TRBV21-1 and TRBJ1-1; TRBD1 reflects the table's D call only, with no check against the DNA. TRBV21-1 is a pseudogene. This CDR3 contains 12 residues. In DNA, the CDR3 is TGTGCCAGCAGGAAAAAAGGGGGTGAAGCTTTCTTT. It is translated as CASRKKGGEAFF.

V is TRBV9 and J is TRBJ2-1, with TRBD2 matching over 10 bases. The V segment lost 0 bases and the J segment 2 bases; nucleotides outside the gene matches: 2. CDR1 is SGDLS and CDR2 is YYNGEE in the germline V gene. The CDR3 has 16 amino acids. CDR3 in DNA: TGTGCCAGCAGCGTAGTAGCGGGAGGCGCCTACAATGAGCAGTTCTTC. Translating gives CASSVVAGGAYNEQFF.

This chain uses TRBV5-4 with TRBJ2-3; D is ambiguous. CDR1 and CDR2 (germline): SGHNT, YYREEE (reference sequence). Deletions cut 4 bases from V and 4 bases from J, with 19 bases between. The CDR3 runs to 16 residues. The CDR3 loop reads CASSLGMAPLPDTQYF. The CDR3 coding sequence is TGTGCCAGCAGCCTAGGCATGGCCCCCCTACCAGATACGCAGTATTTT.

This rearrangement joins TRBV6-5 to TRBJ1-1, with 9 bases that match TRBD1. The V segment lost 6 bases and the J segment 1 base; nucleotides outside the gene matches: 3. Germline V lookup: CDR1 MNHEY, CDR2 SVGAGI. The CDR3 loop spans 14 amino acids. CDR3 protein: CASRTGGKNTEAFF. In nucleotides, the CDR3 is TGTGCCAGCAGGACAGGGGGAAAGAACACTGAAGCTTTCTTT.

The genes are TRBV7-2 and TRBJ2-1; TRBD2 matches at 13 bases. This CDR3 has 16 amino acids. From germline, CDR1 is SGHTA and CDR2 FQGNSA. J lost 4 bases, V lost 5 bases, and 5 bases had no gene match. This CDR3 reads CASSERGLAGYNEQFF. CDR3 in DNA: TGTGCCAGCAGCGAGCGGGGACTAGCGGGATACAATGAGCAGTTCTTC.